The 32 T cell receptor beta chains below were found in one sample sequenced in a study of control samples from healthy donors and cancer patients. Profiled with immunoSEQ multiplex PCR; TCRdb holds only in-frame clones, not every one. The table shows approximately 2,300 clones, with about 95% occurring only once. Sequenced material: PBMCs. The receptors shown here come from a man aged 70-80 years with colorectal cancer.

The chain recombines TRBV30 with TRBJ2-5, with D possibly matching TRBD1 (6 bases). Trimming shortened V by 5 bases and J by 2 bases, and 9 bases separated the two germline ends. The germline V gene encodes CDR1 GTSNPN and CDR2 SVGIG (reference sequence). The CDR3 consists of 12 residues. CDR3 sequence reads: CAWSTGQETQYF. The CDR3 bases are TGTGCCTGGTCGACAGGTCAAGAGACCCAGTACTTC.

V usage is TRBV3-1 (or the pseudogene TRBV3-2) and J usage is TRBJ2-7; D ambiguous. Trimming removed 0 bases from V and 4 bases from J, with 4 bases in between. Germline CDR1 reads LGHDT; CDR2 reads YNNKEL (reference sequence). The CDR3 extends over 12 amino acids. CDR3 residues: CASSQERYEQYF. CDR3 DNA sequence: TGTGCCAGCAGCCAAGAAAGGTACGAGCAGTACTTC.

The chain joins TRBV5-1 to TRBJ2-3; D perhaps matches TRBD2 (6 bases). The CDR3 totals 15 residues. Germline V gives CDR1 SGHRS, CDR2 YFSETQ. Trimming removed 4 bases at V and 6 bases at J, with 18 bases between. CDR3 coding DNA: TGCGCCAGCAGCCCTGGTACTAGCCGTGACGATACGCAGTATTTT. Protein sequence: CASSPGTSRDDTQYF. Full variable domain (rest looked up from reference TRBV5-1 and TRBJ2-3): KAGVTQTPRYLIKTRGQQVTLSCSPISGHRSVSWYQQTPGQGLQFLFEYFSETQRNKGNFPGRFSGRQFSNSRSEMNVSTLELGDSALYLCASSPGTSRDDTQYFGPGTRLTVL.

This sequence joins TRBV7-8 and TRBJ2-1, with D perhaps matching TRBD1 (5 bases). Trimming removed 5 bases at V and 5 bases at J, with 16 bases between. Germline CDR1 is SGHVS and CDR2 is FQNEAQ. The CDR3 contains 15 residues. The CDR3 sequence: CASSAERQGNNEQFF. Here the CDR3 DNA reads TGTGCCAGCAGCGCAGAGAGGCAGGGAAACAATGAGCAGTTCTTC.

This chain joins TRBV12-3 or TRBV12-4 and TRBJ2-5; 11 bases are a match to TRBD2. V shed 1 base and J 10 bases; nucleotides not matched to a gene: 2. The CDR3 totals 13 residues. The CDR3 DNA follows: TGTGCCAGCAGTTTAGGTCTAGCGGGGGGCCAGTACTTC. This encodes CASSLGLAGGQYF.

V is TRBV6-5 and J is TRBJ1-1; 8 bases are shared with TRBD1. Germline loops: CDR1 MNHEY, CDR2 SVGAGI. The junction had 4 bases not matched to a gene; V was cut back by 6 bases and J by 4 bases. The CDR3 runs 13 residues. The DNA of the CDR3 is TGTGCCAGCAGAGCGGACAGGGCCACTGAAGCTTTCTTT. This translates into CASRADRATEAFF.

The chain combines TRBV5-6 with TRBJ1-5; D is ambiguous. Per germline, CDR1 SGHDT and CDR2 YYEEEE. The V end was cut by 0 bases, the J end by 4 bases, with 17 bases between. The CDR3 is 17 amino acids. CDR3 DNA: TGTGCCAGCAGCTTGGGGAAGAGAAGGCGGAATAATCAGCCCCAGCATTTT. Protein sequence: CASSLGKRRRNNQPQHF. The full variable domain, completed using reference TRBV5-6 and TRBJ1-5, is DAGVTQSPTHLIKTRGQQVTLRCSPKSGHDTVSWYQQALGQGPQFIFQYYEEEERQRGNFPDRFSGHQFPNYSSELNVNALLLGDSALYLCASSLGKRRRNNQPQHFGDGTRLSIL.

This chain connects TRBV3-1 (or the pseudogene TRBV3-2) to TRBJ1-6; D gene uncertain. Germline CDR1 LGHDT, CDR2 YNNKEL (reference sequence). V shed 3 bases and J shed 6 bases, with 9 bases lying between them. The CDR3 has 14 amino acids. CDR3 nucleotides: TGTGCCAGCAGCCAGGGGAGCACTAATTCACCCCTCCACTTT. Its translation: CASSQGSTNSPLHF.

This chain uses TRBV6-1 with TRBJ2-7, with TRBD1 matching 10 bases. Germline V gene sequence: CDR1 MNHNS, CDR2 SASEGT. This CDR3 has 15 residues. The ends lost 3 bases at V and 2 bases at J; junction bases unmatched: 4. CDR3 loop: CASSDMGQGTYEQYF. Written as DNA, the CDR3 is TGTGCCAGCAGTGACATGGGACAGGGGACCTACGAGCAGTACTTC.

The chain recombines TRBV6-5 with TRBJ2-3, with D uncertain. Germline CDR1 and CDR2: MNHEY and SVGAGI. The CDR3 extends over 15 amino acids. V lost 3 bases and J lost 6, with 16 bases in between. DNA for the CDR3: TGTGCCAGCAGTTATTATGGAGCGACCCCCGATACGCAGTATTTT. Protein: CASSYYGATPDTQYF.

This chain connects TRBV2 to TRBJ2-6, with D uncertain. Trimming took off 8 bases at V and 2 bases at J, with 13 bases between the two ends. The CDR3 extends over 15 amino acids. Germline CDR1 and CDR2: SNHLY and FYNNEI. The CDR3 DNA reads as TGTGCCAGCCTGAGGCTACAAGCTGGGGCCAACGTCCTGACTTTC. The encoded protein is CASLRLQAGANVLTF. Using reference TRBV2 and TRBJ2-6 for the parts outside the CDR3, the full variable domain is EPEVTQTPSHQVTQMGQEVILRCVPISNHLYFYWYRQILGQKVEFLVSFYNNEISEKSEIFDDQFSVERPDGSNFTLKIRSTKLEDSAMYFCASLRLQAGANVLTFGAGSRLTVL.

CDR3 DNA sequence: TGTGCCAGCAGCGGACAGGGAGGGGGCAATCAGCCCCAGCATTTT. Protein: CASSGQGGGNQPQHF. The V and J genes are TRBV2 and TRBJ1-5; 8 bases line up with TRBD1. The germline V gene has CDR1 SNHLY and CDR2 FYNNEI. The V segment lost 6 bases and the J segment 2 bases; nucleotides outside the gene matches: 6. This CDR3 contains 15 residues.

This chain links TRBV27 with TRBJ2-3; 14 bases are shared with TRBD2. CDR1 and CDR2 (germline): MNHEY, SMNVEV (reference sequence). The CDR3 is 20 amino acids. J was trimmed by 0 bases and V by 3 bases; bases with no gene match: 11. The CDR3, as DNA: TGTGCCAGCAGTTTCCTGGGACTAGCGGGGGACCGCACTAGCACAGATACGCAGTATTTT. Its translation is CASSFLGLAGDRTSTDTQYF.

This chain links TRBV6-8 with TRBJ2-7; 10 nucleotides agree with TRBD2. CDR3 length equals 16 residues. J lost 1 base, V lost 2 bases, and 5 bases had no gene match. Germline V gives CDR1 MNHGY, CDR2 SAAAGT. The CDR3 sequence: CASSYTSGIGSYEQYF. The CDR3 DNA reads TGTGCCAGCAGTTACACTAGCGGGATTGGATCCTACGAGCAGTACTTC.

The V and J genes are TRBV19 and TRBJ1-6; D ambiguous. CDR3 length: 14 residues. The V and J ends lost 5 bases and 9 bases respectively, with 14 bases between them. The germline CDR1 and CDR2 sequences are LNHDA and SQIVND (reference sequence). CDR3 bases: TGTGCCAGTAGTTTCGGAAACCGCGGTTCACCCCTCCACTTT. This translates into CASSFGNRGSPLHF.

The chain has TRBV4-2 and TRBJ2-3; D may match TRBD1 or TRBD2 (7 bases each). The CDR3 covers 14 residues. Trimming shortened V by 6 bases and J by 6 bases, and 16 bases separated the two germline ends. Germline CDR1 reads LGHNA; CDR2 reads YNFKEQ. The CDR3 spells CASRGGGGRDTQYF. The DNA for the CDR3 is TGTGCCAGCAGAGGGGGAGGGGGCAGGGATACGCAGTATTTT.

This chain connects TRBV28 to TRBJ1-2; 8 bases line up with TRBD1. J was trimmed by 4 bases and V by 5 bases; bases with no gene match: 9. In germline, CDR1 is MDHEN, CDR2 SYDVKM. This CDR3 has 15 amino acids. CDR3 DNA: TGTGCCAGCAGTGTACAGGGGGTGAGTAGCTATGGCTACACCTTC. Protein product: CASSVQGVSSYGYTF.

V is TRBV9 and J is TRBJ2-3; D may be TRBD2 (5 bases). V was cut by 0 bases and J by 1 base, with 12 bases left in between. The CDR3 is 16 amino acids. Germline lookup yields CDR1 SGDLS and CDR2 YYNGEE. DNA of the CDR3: TGTGCCAGCAGCGTAGGTACGGGAAAAGGCACAGATACGCAGTATTTT. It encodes CASSVGTGKGTDTQYF.

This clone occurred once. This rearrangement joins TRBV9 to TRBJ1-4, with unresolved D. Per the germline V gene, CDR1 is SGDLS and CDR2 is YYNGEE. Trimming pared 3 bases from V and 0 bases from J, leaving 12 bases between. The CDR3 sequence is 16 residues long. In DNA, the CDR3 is TGTGCCAGCAGCGCGGGAGGCGGCACAACTAATGAAAAACTGTTTTTT. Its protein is CASSAGGGTTNEKLFF.

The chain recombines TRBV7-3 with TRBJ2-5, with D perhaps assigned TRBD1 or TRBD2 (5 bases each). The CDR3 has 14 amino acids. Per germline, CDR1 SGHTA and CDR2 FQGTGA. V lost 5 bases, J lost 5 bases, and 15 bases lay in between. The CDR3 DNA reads TGTGCCAGCAGCCACCACCCGGGGCGTGAGACCCAGTACTTC. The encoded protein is CASSHHPGRETQYF.

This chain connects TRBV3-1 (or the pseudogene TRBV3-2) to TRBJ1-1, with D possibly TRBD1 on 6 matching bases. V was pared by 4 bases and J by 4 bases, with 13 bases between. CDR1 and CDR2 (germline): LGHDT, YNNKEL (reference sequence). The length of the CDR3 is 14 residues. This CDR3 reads CASSLRGTGTEAFF. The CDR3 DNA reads TGTGCCAGCAGCCTGAGGGGGACGGGCACTGAAGCTTTCTTT.

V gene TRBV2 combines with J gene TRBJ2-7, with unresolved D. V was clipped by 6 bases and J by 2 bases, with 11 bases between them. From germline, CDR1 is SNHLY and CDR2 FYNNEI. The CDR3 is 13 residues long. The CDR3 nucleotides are TGTGCCAGCAGCACCCGAATACCCTACGAGCAGTACTTC. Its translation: CASSTRIPYEQYF.

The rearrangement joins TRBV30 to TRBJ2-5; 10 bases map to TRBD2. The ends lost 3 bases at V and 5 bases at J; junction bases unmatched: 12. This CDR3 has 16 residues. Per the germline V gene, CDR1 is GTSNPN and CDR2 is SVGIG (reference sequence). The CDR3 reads CAWRQSPGTSAETQYF. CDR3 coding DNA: TGTGCCTGGAGACAATCGCCCGGGACTAGCGCGGAGACCCAGTACTTC.

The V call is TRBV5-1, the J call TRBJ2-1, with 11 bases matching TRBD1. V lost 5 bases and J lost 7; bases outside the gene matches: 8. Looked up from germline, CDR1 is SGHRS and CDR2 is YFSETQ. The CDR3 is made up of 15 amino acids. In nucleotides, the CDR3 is TGCGCCAGCAGTAAAGGGGGGACAGGGGGAAATGAGCAGTTCTTC. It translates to CASSKGGTGGNEQFF.

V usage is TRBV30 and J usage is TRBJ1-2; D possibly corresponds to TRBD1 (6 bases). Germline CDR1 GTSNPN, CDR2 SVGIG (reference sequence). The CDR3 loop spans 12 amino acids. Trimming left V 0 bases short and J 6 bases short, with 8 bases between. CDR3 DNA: TGTGCCTGGAGTGTACCAGGGGATGGCTACACCTTC. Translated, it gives CAWSVPGDGYTF.

CDR3 sequence: CASSNGLGDSEYQETQYF. Written as DNA, the CDR3 is TGTGCCAGTAGTAATGGCCTTGGGGATAGCGAGTACCAAGAGACCCAGTACTTC. The chain joins TRBV19 to TRBJ2-5, with D maybe TRBD2 (5 bases). The V end lost 4 bases, the J end lost 0 bases, and 21 bases lay between the germline ends. This CDR3 region has 18 residues. The germline CDR1 and CDR2 sequences are LNHDA and SQIVND (reference sequence).

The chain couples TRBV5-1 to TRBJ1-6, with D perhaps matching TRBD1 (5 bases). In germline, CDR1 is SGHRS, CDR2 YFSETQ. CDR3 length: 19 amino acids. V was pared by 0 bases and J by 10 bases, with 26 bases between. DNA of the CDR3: TGCGCCAGCAGCTTGGCCCTATTTTCGACAGACGGCGGAGGGTCACCCCTCCACTTT. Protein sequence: CASSLALFSTDGGGSPLHF.

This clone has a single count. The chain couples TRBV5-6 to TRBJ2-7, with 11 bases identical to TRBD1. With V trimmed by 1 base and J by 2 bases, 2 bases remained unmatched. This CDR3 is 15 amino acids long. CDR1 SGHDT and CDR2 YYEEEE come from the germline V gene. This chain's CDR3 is CASSLLGQGAYEQYF. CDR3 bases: TGTGCCAGCAGCTTGCTGGGACAGGGGGCCTACGAGCAGTACTTC.

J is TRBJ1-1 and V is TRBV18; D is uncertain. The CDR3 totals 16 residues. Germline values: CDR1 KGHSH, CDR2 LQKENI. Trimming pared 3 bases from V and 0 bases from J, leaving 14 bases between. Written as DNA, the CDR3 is TGTGCCAGCTCACCTATGGCGGACTTAATGAACACTGAAGCTTTCTTT. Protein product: CASSPMADLMNTEAFF. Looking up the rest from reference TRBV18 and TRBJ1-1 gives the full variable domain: NAGVMQNPRHLVRRRGQEARLRCSPMKGHSHVYWYRQLPEEGLKFMVYLQKENIIDESGMPKERFSAEFPKEGPSILRIQQVVRGDSAAYFCASSPMADLMNTEAFFGQGTRLTVV.

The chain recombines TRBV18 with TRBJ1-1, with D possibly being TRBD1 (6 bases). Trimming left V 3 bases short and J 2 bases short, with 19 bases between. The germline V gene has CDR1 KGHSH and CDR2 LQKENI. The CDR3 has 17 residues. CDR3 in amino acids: CASSPPAGAITNTEAFF. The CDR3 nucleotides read TGTGCCAGCTCACCTCCTGCGGGGGCCATCACTAACACTGAAGCTTTCTTT. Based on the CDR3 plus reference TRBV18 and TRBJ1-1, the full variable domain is NAGVMQNPRHLVRRRGQEARLRCSPMKGHSHVYWYRQLPEEGLKFMVYLQKENIIDESGMPKERFSAEFPKEGPSILRIQQVVRGDSAAYFCASSPPAGAITNTEAFFGQGTRLTVV.

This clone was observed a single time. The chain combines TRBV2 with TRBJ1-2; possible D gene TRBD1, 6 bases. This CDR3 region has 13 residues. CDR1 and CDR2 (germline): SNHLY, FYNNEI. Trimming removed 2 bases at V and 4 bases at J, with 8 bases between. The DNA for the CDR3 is TGTGCCAGCAGTGAAAGGACAGTCTATGGCTACACCTTC. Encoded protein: CASSERTVYGYTF.

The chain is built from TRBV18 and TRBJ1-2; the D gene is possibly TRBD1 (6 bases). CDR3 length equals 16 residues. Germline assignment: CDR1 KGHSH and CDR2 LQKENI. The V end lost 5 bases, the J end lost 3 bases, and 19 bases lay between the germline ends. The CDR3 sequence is CASSRLGQQADYGYTF. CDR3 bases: TGTGCCAGCTCAAGATTAGGACAGCAGGCCGACTATGGCTACACCTTC.